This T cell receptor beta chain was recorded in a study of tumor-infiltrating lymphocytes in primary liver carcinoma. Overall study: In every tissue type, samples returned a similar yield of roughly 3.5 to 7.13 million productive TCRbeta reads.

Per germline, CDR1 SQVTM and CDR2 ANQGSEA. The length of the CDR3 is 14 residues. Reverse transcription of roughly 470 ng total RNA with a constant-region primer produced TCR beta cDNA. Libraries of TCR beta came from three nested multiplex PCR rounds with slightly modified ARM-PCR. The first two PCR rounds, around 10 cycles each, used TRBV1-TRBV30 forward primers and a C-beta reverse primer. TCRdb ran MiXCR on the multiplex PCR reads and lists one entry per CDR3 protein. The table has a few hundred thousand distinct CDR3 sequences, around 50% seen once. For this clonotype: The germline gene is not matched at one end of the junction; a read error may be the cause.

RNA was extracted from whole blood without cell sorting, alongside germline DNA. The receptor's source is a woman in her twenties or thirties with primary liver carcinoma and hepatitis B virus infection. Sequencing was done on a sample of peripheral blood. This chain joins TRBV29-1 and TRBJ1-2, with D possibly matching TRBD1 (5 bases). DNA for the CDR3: TGCGGCGTTGCCGGCGGGGGGAGTCGAGATGGCTACACCTTC. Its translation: CGVAGGGSRDGYTF.